This is a list of T cell receptor beta chains from one sample in a study of T cell responses to AZD1222 COVID-19 vaccine. TCRdb keeps only in-frame clones here, not all; method: immunoSEQ multiplex PCR. This repertoire shows tens of thousands of clones, around 90% found once; its top ten account for around 5.2%. This specimen consisted of peripheral blood, obtained on day 0 of AZD1222 vaccination. The receptors were gathered from an adult in good health. Both conserved end residues are part of each CDR3. The D gene is left open where the match is weak. Size is omitted from some rows. Given values are once, few, many or a class for expanded clones.

J | size | D | V | CDR3 | DNA
TRBJ2-7 | - | TRBD2 | TRBV15 | CATSWTSGIYEQYF | TGTGCCACCAGCTGGACTAGCGGGATCTACGAGCAGTACTTC
TRBJ2-7 | - | - | TRBV3-1/TRBV3-2 | CASGSLYEQYF | TGTGCCAGCGGGAGCCTCTACGAGCAGTACTTC
TRBJ2-1 | few | TRBD2 | TRBV7-7 | CASSFGTSGYQQFF | TGTGCTAGCAGCTTTGGGACTAGCGGGTATCAGCAGTTCTTC
TRBJ2-2 | - | - | TRBV11-2 | CASSLEGFSSGELFF | TGTGCCAGCAGCTTAGAGGGTTTCTCGAGCGGGGAGCTGTTTTTT
TRBJ2-1 | - | TRBD2 | TRBV19 | CASIPTSGDYNEQFF | TGTGCCAGTATCCCGACTAGCGGTGATTACAATGAGCAGTTCTTC
TRBJ2-5 | once | TRBD1 | TRBV5-1 | CASSSTGVAEETQYF | TGCGCCAGCAGCTCCACAGGGGTCGCGGAAGAGACCCAGTACTTC
TRBJ2-6 | - | - | TRBV4-2 | CASSQETSGANVLTF | TGTGCCAGCAGCCAAGAGACCTCTGGGGCCAACGTCCTGACTTTC
TRBJ2-1 | few | - | TRBV4-3 | CASSQVADYTNNEQFF | TGCGCCAGCAGCCAAGTAGCAGACTACACTAACAATGAGCAGTTCTTC
TRBJ2-5 | - | TRBD1 | TRBV5-1 | CASSHGTGAQETQYF | TGCGCCAGCAGCCACGGGACAGGGGCCCAAGAGACCCAGTACTTC
TRBJ2-2 | - | - | TRBV6-1 | CASSETGSIGELFF | TGTGCCAGCAGTGAAACGGGCTCTATCGGGGAGCTGTTTTTT
TRBJ2-7 | - | - | TRBV21-1 | CASSTPRAATTYEQYF | TGTGCCAGCAGCACACCCAGGGCAGCGACGACCTACGAGCAGTACTTC
TRBJ2-7 | - | TRBD1 | TRBV7-9 | CASSSRDRVWNEQYF | TGTGCCAGCAGCTCCCGGGACAGGGTCTGGAACGAGCAGTACTTC
TRBJ2-3 | - | TRBD2 | TRBV5-1 | CASSPGLAGADTQYF | TGCGCCAGCAGCCCTGGACTAGCGGGAGCAGATACGCAGTATTTT
TRBJ1-3 | - | - | TRBV28 | CASSFQGSGNTIYF | TGTGCCAGCAGTTTTCAAGGGTCCGGAAACACCATATATTTT
TRBJ1-5 | - | - | TRBV19 | CASSIALPDTYSNQPQHF | TGTGCCAGTAGTATAGCTCTTCCGGATACTTATAGCAATCAGCCCCAGCATTTT
TRBJ2-1 | - | TRBD2 | TRBV5-8 | CASSSPPWASGSVDNEQFF | TGTGCCAGCAGCTCCCCCCCTTGGGCTAGCGGGAGTGTGGACAATGAGCAGTTCTTC
TRBJ2-2 | - | TRBD2 | TRBV18 | CASSPPGGRATGELFF | TGTGCCAGCTCACCCCCCGGCGGGAGGGCCACCGGGGAGCTGTTTTTT
TRBJ1-2 | once | TRBD1 | TRBV29-1 | CSVVDLDRGSYGYTF | TGCAGCGTTGTAGATCTGGACAGGGGATCCTATGGCTACACCTTC
TRBJ2-1 | - | TRBD2 | TRBV5-6 | CASSLAGTSGYNEQFF | TGTGCCAGCAGCCTCGCCGGGACTAGCGGATACAATGAGCAGTTCTTC
TRBJ1-2 | - | - | TRBV5-6 | CASSLGVPRYGYTF | TGTGCCAGCAGCCTCGGGGTACCCCGATATGGCTACACCTTC
TRBJ2-1 | - | - | TRBV7-3 | CASSLNTHSSYNEQFF | TGTGCCAGCAGCTTAAATACCCATAGCTCCTACAATGAGCAGTTCTTC
TRBJ1-5 | - | - | TRBV25-1 | CASSGGLSNQPQHF | TGTGCCAGCAGTGGAGGTCTTAGCAATCAGCCCCAGCATTTT
TRBJ2-7 | - | - | TRBV5-5 | CASSPGTENYEQYF | TGTGCCAGCAGCCCCGGGACCGAGAATTACGAGCAGTACTTC
TRBJ2-7 | - | TRBD2 | TRBV7-3 | CASSFGTSGSYEQYF | TGTGCCAGCAGCTTCGGGACTAGCGGCTCCTACGAGCAGTACTTC
TRBJ1-2 | - | - | TRBV28 | CASRWGAGDGYTF | TGTGCCAGCAGGTGGGGGGCAGGGGATGGCTACACCTTC
TRBJ1-4 | - | TRBD1 | TRBV18 | CASSPNRDSNEKLFF | TGTGCCAGCTCACCAAACCGGGACAGTAATGAAAAACTGTTTTTT
TRBJ1-5 | once | - | TRBV11-2 | CASGTAGNQPQHF | TGTGCCAGCGGGACGGCGGGCAATCAGCCCCAGCATTTT
TRBJ1-4 | - | - | TRBV28 | CASSLVGHSTNEKLFF | TGTGCCAGCAGTTTAGTGGGGCACTCAACTAATGAAAAACTGTTTTTT
TRBJ1-6 | - | TRBD1 | TRBV5-5 | CASSYGAGTGGIGPLHF | TGTGCCAGCAGTTATGGGGCCGGGACAGGGGGCATCGGGCCCCTCCACTTT
TRBJ1-1 | - | - | TRBV28 | CASSLPGILTEAFF | TGTGCCAGCAGTTTACCTGGCATCCTCACTGAAGCTTTCTTT
TRBJ1-2 | - | - | TRBV3-1/TRBV3-2 | CASSQPDRHGYTF | TGTGCCAGCAGCCAACCTGACAGGCATGGCTACACCTTC
TRBJ2-2 | once | - | TRBV7-3 | CASSLIGPGLSTGELFF | TGTGCCAGCAGCTTAATCGGTCCGGGACTTAGCACCGGGGAGCTGTTTTTT
TRBJ2-1 | - | - | TRBV7-8 | CASSQRDPGNYNEQFF | TGTGCCAGCAGCCAACGGGACCCCGGAAATTACAATGAGCAGTTCTTC
TRBJ1-5 | - | - | TRBV28 | CASSRQDPLGQPQHF | TGTGCCAGCAGTCGTCAGGATCCCCTTGGGCAGCCCCAGCATTTT
TRBJ2-3 | - | - | TRBV7-8 | CASSLGPDGRDTQYF | TGTGCCAGCAGCTTAGGGCCCGATGGCAGGGATACGCAGTATTTT
TRBJ1-1 | few | - | TRBV6-5 | CASSYTGLNTEAFF | TGTGCCAGCAGTTATACGGGACTAAACACTGAAGCTTTCTTT
TRBJ2-7 | - | TRBD1 | TRBV5-4 | CASSTAGGSRNEQYF | TGTGCCAGCAGCACCGCAGGGGGCTCTAGGAACGAGCAGTACTTC
TRBJ1-2 | - | - | TRBV5-5 | CASSLVVRAYYGYTF | TGTGCCAGCAGCTTGGTAGTCAGGGCTTACTATGGCTACACCTTC
TRBJ1-5 | - | - | TRBV2 | CASRGGYSNQPQHF | TGTGCCAGCAGAGGCGGATATAGCAATCAGCCCCAGCATTTT
TRBJ1-2 | - | TRBD1 | TRBV6-5 | CASTPTGGRGYTF | TGTGCCAGCACCCCAACAGGGGGCCGGGGCTACACCTTC
TRBJ2-5 | - | - | TRBV5-1 | CASSLAETQYF | TGCGCCAGCAGCTTGGCAGAGACCCAGTACTTC
TRBJ2-5 | - | TRBD1 | TRBV28 | CASRTGLWETQYF | TGTGCCAGCAGGACAGGGCTATGGGAGACCCAGTACTTC
TRBJ2-1 | - | TRBD2 | TRBV7-6 | CASSTTGTSGKQFF | TGTGCCAGCAGCACAACCGGGACTAGCGGGAAGCAGTTCTTC
TRBJ2-3 | - | - | TRBV9 | CASSVGVRDTDTQYF | TGTGCCAGCAGCGTAGGGGTGCGGGACACAGATACGCAGTATTTT
TRBJ2-7 | - | TRBD1 | TRBV10-3 | CAISDWDRTEQYF | TGTGCCATCAGTGACTGGGACAGGACCGAGCAGTACTTC
TRBJ2-2 | - | - | TRBV18 | CASSPPIGWNTGELFF | TGTGCCAGCTCACCACCTATCGGCTGGAACACCGGGGAGCTGTTTTTT
TRBJ2-7 | once | TRBD2 | TRBV2 | CASIGLADKLTYEQYF | TGTGCCAGCATTGGACTAGCGGATAAACTAACCTACGAGCAGTACTTC
TRBJ1-3 | - | TRBD1 | TRBV2 | CASSGDRTGNTIYF | TGTGCCAGCAGTGGGGACAGGACTGGAAACACCATATATTTT
TRBJ2-1 | - | - | TRBV2 | CASLESFEQFF | TGTGCCAGCCTGGAATCATTTGAGCAGTTCTTC
TRBJ2-2 | - | - | TRBV5-4 | CASSLDTGTELNTGELFF | TGTGCCAGCAGCTTGGATACCGGGACGGAGCTCAACACCGGGGAGCTGTTTTTT
TRBJ2-4 | - | - | TRBV29-1 | CSVGGALGKNIQYF | TGCAGCGTTGGGGGGGCATTAGGCAAAAACATTCAGTACTTC
TRBJ2-7 | - | - | TRBV7-9 | CASSLGGREQYF | TGTGCCAGCAGCCTCGGGGGGCGCGAGCAGTACTTC
TRBJ2-4 | - | TRBD2 | TRBV4-1 | CASSQDWRLAGPVAKNIQYF | TGCGCCAGCAGCCAAGACTGGAGACTAGCGGGACCGGTGGCCAAAAACATTCAGTACTTC
TRBJ1-1 | - | TRBD1 | TRBV27 | CASTHRGGTEAFF | TGTGCCAGCACCCACAGGGGAGGGACTGAAGCTTTCTTT
TRBJ1-2 | - | - | TRBV10-3 | CAITQETRASKGYTF | TGTGCCATCACCCAAGAAACGAGAGCTTCGAAGGGCTACACCTTC
TRBJ2-2 | - | - | TRBV7-6 | CASSLGGGTTGELFF | TGTGCCAGCAGCCTCGGGGGCGGTACCACCGGGGAGCTGTTTTTT
TRBJ2-3 | - | - | TRBV7-2 | CASSLGTSPDTQYF | TGTGCCAGCAGCTTAGGAACTAGCCCAGATACGCAGTATTTT
TRBJ2-1 | - | - | TRBV24-1 | CATSDALNEQFF | TGTGCCACCAGTGATGCCCTCAATGAGCAGTTCTTC
TRBJ2-1 | - | - | TRBV28 | CASSPPLPWGEQFF | TGTGCCAGCAGTCCTCCCCTCCCTTGGGGTGAGCAGTTCTTC
TRBJ2-5 | - | - | TRBV3-1/TRBV3-2 | CASSQVWGETQYF | TGTGCCAGCAGCCAAGTCTGGGGGGAGACCCAGTACTTC